This paragraph reports one T cell receptor beta chain. The antigen remains undetermined. The sample is drawn from a study of CD8+CD57+ T cells in acquired aplastic anemia. Study-wide background: The DNA of sorted CD4+ and CD8+ cells averaged approximately 3.3 ug. Broader study findings: Patients were compared with controls for CD8+ Simpson's diversity, and no significant difference emerged. Patients and controls were found to share more than 25 CD8+ CDR3 sequences.

All patients picked for sequencing had shown, by flow cytometry, an expansion of CD8+CD57+ cells. Patients were treatment-naive when blood was sampled. Both TCR beta VDJ combination and CDR3 sequence profiling were carried out. Genomic DNA was the template for this profiling. In TCRdb, the reads were re-called with MiXCR into one record per CDR3 protein. Of 150,000 to 200,000 distinct CDR3 sequences listed, roughly three fifths are singletons. Germline V lookup: CDR1 SNHLY, CDR2 FYNNEI. The CDR3 is 14 amino acids. Trimming removed 2 bases from V and 5 bases from J; junction bases left unmatched: 1. The V call is TRBV2, the J call TRBJ2-5, with TRBD1 identical over 11 bases. The TCR comes from a human donor with aplastic anemia. The specimen was sorted CD4+, CD8+, or CD8+CD57+ T cells (not recorded which) from PBMCs. The DNA of the CDR3 is TGTGCCAGCAGTGAACGGACAGGGGGCGAGACCCAGTACTTC. This codes for CASSERTGGETQYF.